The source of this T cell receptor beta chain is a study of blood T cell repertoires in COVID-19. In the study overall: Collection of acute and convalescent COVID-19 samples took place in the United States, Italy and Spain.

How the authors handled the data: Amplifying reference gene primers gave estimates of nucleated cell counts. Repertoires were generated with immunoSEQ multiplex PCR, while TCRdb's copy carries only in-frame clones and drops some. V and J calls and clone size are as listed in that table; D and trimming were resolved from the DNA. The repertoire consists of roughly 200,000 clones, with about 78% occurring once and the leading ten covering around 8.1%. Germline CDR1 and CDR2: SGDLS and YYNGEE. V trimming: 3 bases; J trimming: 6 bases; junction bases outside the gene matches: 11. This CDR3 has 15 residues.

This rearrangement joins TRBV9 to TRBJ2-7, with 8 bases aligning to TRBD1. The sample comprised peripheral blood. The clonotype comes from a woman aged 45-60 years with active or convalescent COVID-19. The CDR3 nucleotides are TGTGCCAGCAGCGCCGCCGGACAGGGTCTTGTCGAGCAGTACTTC. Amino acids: CASSAAGQGLVEQYF. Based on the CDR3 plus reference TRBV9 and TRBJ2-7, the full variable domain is DSGVTQTPKHLITATGQRVTLRCSPRSGDLSVYWYQQSLDQGLQFLIQYYNGEERAKGNILERFSAQQFPDLHSELNLSSLELGDSALYFCASSAAGQGLVEQYFGPGTRLTVT.